This T cell receptor (beta chain) was sequenced during a study of cytomegalovirus exposure and HLA in healthy donors. Primers for the PCR totalled 60 Vbeta and 13 Jbeta. Generated by immunoSEQ multiplex PCR, the TCRdb table keeps only in-frame clones and is missing some. The sample has nearly 80,000 clones, 79% seen once; the top ten hold around a fifth. Study conclusions and caveats: Specific recognition of CMV antigens was confirmed in vitro for a few chains (all CMV-associated).

The CDR3 extends over 13 amino acids. Germline assignment: CDR1 MDHEN and CDR2 SYDVKM. V lost 8 bases and J lost 1, with 11 bases in between. Comments on this clone: No antigen is known for it.

The sample taken for sequencing was PBMCs. The receptor comes from a woman in her forties in good health and CMV-seropositive. The chain links TRBV28 to TRBJ2-5; a weak D match, TRBD1 (5 bases). CDR3 bases: TGTGCCAGCGGGGCCATCGCCCAAGAGACCCAGTACTTC. This encodes CASGAIAQETQYF.